This TCR beta chain was captured by sequencing in a study of CD8+ T cells in alopecia areata. Overall study: Tofacitinib dosing lasted 6 to 18 months, which was then followed by 6 months off drug. Study findings and constraints: Normal skin's resident alphabeta T cells are sequenced alongside lesional scalp T cells. Normal scalp showed lower clonality than lesional scalp, especially alopecia totalis/universalis.

This clone was picked up a small number of times. Antigen: not known. Trimming cost V 0 bases and J 3 bases, with 13 bases left between them. CDR1 SGHDN and CDR2 FVKESK come from the germline V gene. This CDR3 region has 16 residues. Sequencing used cDNA as its template, made by extracting RNA and reverse transcribing it. Assay used: immunoSEQ multiplex PCR; TCRdb lists only in-frame clones, some missing. Among more than 75,000 clones listed, about 40% were seen once. Alopecia areata patients had lesional scalp punch biopsies and peripheral blood taken from them. Sequences were obtained from CD4+ T cells sorted from blood. The chain couples TRBV14 to TRBJ2-3; no definite D call. The sequence came from a human donor with alopecia areata. This CDR3 reads CASSQDFGRMTDTQYF. The CDR3 DNA sequence: TGTGCCAGCAGCCAAGATTTTGGTAGGATGACAGATACGCAGTATTTT. Looking up the rest from reference TRBV14 and TRBJ2-3 gives the full variable domain: EAGVTQFPSHSVIEKGQTVTLRCDPISGHDNLYWYRRVMGKEIKFLLHFVKESKQDESGMPNNRFLAERTGGTYSTLKVQPAELEDSGVYFCASSQDFGRMTDTQYFGPGTRLTVL.